This T cell receptor (beta chain) was profiled in a study of cytomegalovirus exposure and HLA in healthy donors. Whole-study results and caveats: Per published accounts, TCR beta sequences correctly predicted the HLA-A and HLA-B alleles of most subjects. Cytomegalovirus-associated TCR beta chains were listed, numbering approximately 150. In vitro checks showed that a few CMV-associated chains really do target CMV antigens. Diagnosis of cytomegalovirus status made by the classifier reportedly showed high specificity and sensitivity.

Primers for the PCR totalled 60 Vbeta and 13 Jbeta. Sequencing was performed with immunoSEQ multiplex PCR; in TCRdb, only in-frame clones are kept and a portion is missing. The table has about 170,000 clones, 85% seen once; the top ten hold 1%. Trimming left V 11 bases short and J 7 bases short, with 21 bases between. CDR1 SNHLY and CDR2 FYNNEI come from the germline V gene. The CDR3 runs 14 residues. Regarding this clone: Antigen unknown.

The source material was PBMCs. The receptor was derived from a boy aged 2 to 10 in good health and CMV-seronegative. The V call is TRBV2, the J call TRBJ2-1; possibly TRBD2 for D (7 bases). CDR3 residues: CASLLGGAGNEQFF. CDR3 sequence (DNA): TGTGCCTCCTTACTGGGGGGGGCTGGGAATGAGCAGTTCTTC.